This TCR beta chain came from a study of T cell responses to AZD1222 COVID-19 vaccine. The CDR3 sequence is 13 residues long. The V gene lost 1 base and the J gene lost 4 bases, with 6 bases spanning the gap. Germline CDR1 reads SGHRS; CDR2 reads YFSETQ. Notes on this clone: Its antigen is unknown.

Data came from immunoSEQ multiplex PCR; TCRdb stores just in-frame clones and leaves some out. The sample holds more than 150,000 clones; approximately 90% are singletons and the top ten take 3% to 3.5%. Study outcomes and limitations: Donor demographics were predominantly white British with a female majority; clonal diversity may be underestimated. Among spike-specific TCRs, nearly half reportedly target unmutated variant regions. Elevations in Spike-specific TCR breadth and depth followed administration of two AZD1222 doses.

The TCR comes from an adult who received the AZD1222 COVID-19 vaccine. Sequencing used peripheral blood, obtained 28 days after the second AZD1222 dose. V gene TRBV5-1 combines with J gene TRBJ1-5; D is undetermined. The CDR3 bases are TGCGCCAGCAGCTTGTTGCCAAATCAGCCCCAGCATTTT. It codes for CASSLLPNQPQHF.